The present TCR beta chain was sequenced within a study of identical twins. Germline V gene data show CDR1 as MNHEY and CDR2 as SVGAGI. With 7 bases removed from V and 6 bases from J, the gap between germline ends came to 16 bases. The CDR3 spans 15 residues. In regard to this clonotype: Its antigen is as yet unknown.

A universal primer site was added by template switching, and unique molecular identifiers were carried by the cDNA. TCRdb passed the 5' RACE reads through MiXCR, listing each CDR3 protein once. Of around 250,000 distinct CDR3 sequences in the sample, approximately 11% were seen once. Overall study findings and caveats: The authors noted that invariant MAIT and iNKT cells could partly confound zero-insertion analyses. Models underpredicted monozygotic twin sharing of out-of-frame TCR alpha.

Each donor was a healthy Caucasian. This sample was also put to use in a study of yellow fever vaccine responses in identical twins.

This clonotype was sampled from a woman aged 18 to 35 in good health. The sequenced sample consisted of memory (CD45RO+) T cells sorted from blood. The rearrangement uses TRBV6-5 and TRBJ1-6; D is undetermined. The DNA of the CDR3 is TGTGCCAGCATTCCTCTGGGCGGGTCTAATTCACCCCTCCACTTT. Residues: CASIPLGGSNSPLHF.